This TCR beta chain was captured in a study of blood T cells in healthy people across ages. The authors ran a second PCR of 7 to 11 cycles using a sample-barcoded 5' primer and a J-beta primer mix. TCRdb re-called the 5' RACE reads through MiXCR, storing one row per CDR3 protein. The sample contains 750,000 to 950,000 distinct CDR3 sequences, roughly 25% of which appear only once. These sequences were also reported in another study, on T cells of mothers and their children.

Sequenced: blood. This sequence was found in a boy younger than 18 in good health.

CDR3 coding DNA: TGTGCCAGCAGTCGGACGTGGGGTGAGCAGTTCTTC. Amino acids: CASSRTWGEQFF. The rearrangement uses TRBV28 and TRBJ2-1, with D hard to call. The germline CDR1 and CDR2 sequences are MDHEN and SYDVKM. The CDR3 has 12 residues. V was pared by 5 bases and J by 9 bases, with 11 bases between.